One sample yielded the 17 T cell receptor beta chains listed below, sequenced in a study of T cells after yellow fever vaccination. TCRdb re-analysed the 5' RACE reads in MiXCR, keeping a single row per CDR3 protein. In the table there are roughly 63,000 distinct CDR3 sequences, 6.5% to 9% of which are singletons. The sample in question was CD8+ T cells sorted from PBMCs, obtained 15 days after the yellow fever booster vaccination. These receptors were collected from a young man who received the YFV17D yellow fever vaccine.

This sequence joins TRBV6-6 and TRBJ2-1; tentative D call: TRBD2 (6 bases). This CDR3 has 13 amino acids. Trimming removed 4 bases at V and 10 bases at J, with 14 bases between. Germline loops: CDR1 MNHNY, CDR2 SVGAGI (reference sequence). The CDR3 nucleotides read TGTGCCAGCAGTTTTCCCGGAGGGCAAGAGCAGTTCTTC. Amino acid sequence: CASSFPGGQEQFF.

The chain links TRBV5-6 to TRBJ1-1, with D unclear. This CDR3 spans 16 amino acids. CDR1 is SGHDT, CDR2 YYEEEE, per germline. The ends were cut back, 2 bases at V and 4 bases at J, with 18 bases in the middle. CDR3 sequence: CASSFEGMFGGTEAFF. CDR3 DNA: TGTGCCAGCAGCTTTGAAGGGATGTTTGGTGGCACTGAAGCTTTCTTT.

This clonotype was seen repeatedly, ten times or more. The chain joins TRBV7-2 to TRBJ2-3; tentative D call: TRBD1 (5 bases). The CDR3 is made up of 13 amino acids. Trimming pared 10 bases from V and 0 bases from J, leaving 11 bases between. Germline loops: CDR1 SGHTA, CDR2 FQGNSA. The CDR3 spells CANSDISTDTQYF. The CDR3 region has the DNA TGTGCCAACTCGGACATTAGCACAGATACGCAGTATTTT.

This clonotype was observed many times. The chain employs TRBV12-5 and TRBJ2-1; TRBD1 might be the D (6 bases). Between the trimmed V and J ends, which lost 1 base and 5 bases, there was a span of 12 bases. CDR1 and CDR2 (germline): LGHNT, FRNRAP. This CDR3 is built from 15 residues. The CDR3 here is CASGLGVGTNNEQFF. In DNA, the CDR3 is TGTGCTAGTGGTTTGGGAGTCGGGACAAACAATGAGCAGTTCTTC.

This clonotype was recorded at least ten times. CDR3 sequence (DNA): TGTGCCAGCAGCCTGACCCCCGGGGAGCTGTTTTTT. This translates into CASSLTPGELFF. The rearrangement joins TRBV14 to TRBJ2-2; D not certain. The germline V gene encodes CDR1 SGHDN and CDR2 FVKESK. The germline V and J ends were trimmed by 4 bases and 6 bases, with 6 bases remaining between them. There are 12 residues in the CDR3.

This clonotype was picked up many times. The chain has TRBV7-9 and TRBJ2-1; 8 nucleotides align to TRBD1. This CDR3 has 15 residues. Trimming removed 6 bases from V and 9 bases from J; junction bases left unmatched: 13. Germline CDR1 reads SEHNR; CDR2 reads FQNEAQ (reference sequence). This chain's CDR3 is CASSMPGQAWGEQFF. CDR3 DNA: TGTGCCAGCAGTATGCCGGGACAGGCATGGGGTGAGCAGTTCTTC.

This clonotype was counted ten times or more. The gene calls are TRBV7-8 and TRBJ2-7; D uncertain. Germline V gene lookup returns CDR1 SGHVS and CDR2 FQNEAQ. V lost 1 base and J lost 3, with 7 bases in between. The CDR3 loop spans 13 amino acids. The CDR3 DNA reads as TGTGCCAGCAGCTTAGTGGCAGGCTACGAGCAGTACTTC. Amino acids: CASSLVAGYEQYF.

The chain carries TRBV7-8 and TRBJ2-5, with 12 bases that match TRBD2. Trimming removed 5 bases from V and 2 bases from J; junction bases left unmatched: 6. Germline CDR1 and CDR2: SGHVS and FQNEAQ. This CDR3 comprises 16 residues. CDR3 sequence reads: CASSPGLAGLQETQYF. The CDR3 nucleotides read TGTGCCAGCAGCCCAGGACTAGCGGGATTACAAGAGACCCAGTACTTC.

This clonotype was seen many times. This chain uses TRBV12-3 or TRBV12-4 with TRBJ2-7; possible D gene TRBD2, 6 bases. Trimming pared 5 bases from V and 2 bases from J, leaving 10 bases between. CDR3 size: 13 residues. The CDR3 nucleotides are TGTGCCAGCAGTCGGGGGATAGCCTACGAGCAGTACTTC. Protein: CASSRGIAYEQYF.

The table lists this clonotype with many counts. The J gene is TRBJ2-7, the V gene TRBV6-5; D may be TRBD2 (7 bases). V was shortened by 2 bases and J by 0 bases, with 11 bases between the two germline ends. This CDR3 spans 15 amino acids. Germline CDR1 and CDR2: MNHEY and SVGAGI. The CDR3 bases are TGTGCCAGCAGTTACGAGGGGGGGAGCTCCTACGAGCAGTACTTC. Encoded protein: CASSYEGGSSYEQYF.

In its sample, this clonotype was seen many times. The gene calls are TRBV20-1 and TRBJ2-1; D is unresolved. The CDR3 totals 12 residues. Trimming took off 3 bases at V and 10 bases at J, with 13 bases between the two ends. Germline V CDR1 and CDR2: DFQATT, SNEGSKA (reference sequence). The CDR3 sequence is CSASELGHEQFF. In DNA form, the CDR3 reads TGCAGTGCTAGTGAACTTGGCCACGAGCAGTTCTTC.

This clonotype has ten or more counts. The rearrangement uses TRBV5-1 and TRBJ2-1; D is possibly TRBD1 (5 bases). The CDR3 contains 12 residues. Germline-derived CDR1 and CDR2 are SGHRS and YFSETQ. V was cut by 7 bases and J by 5 bases, with 10 bases left in between. DNA of the CDR3: TGCGCCAGCGTCAGGGCAGACAATGAGCAGTTCTTC. Its protein product is CASVRADNEQFF. The full variable domain, in which reference TRBV5-1 and TRBJ2-1 provide the parts outside the CDR3, is KAGVTQTPRYLIKTRGQQVTLSCSPISGHRSVSWYQQTPGQGLQFLFEYFSETQRNKGNFPGRFSGRQFSNSRSEMNVSTLELGDSALYLCASVRADNEQFFGPGTRLTVL.

This clonotype has at least ten counts. The V call is TRBV24-1, the J call TRBJ2-3; no definite D call. Germline V lookup: CDR1 KGHDR, CDR2 SFDVKD. Trimming pared 11 bases from V and 8 bases from J, leaving 7 bases between. The CDR3 consists of 9 residues. CDR3 protein: CAKPGTQYF. The CDR3 bases are TGTGCCAAACCGGGTACGCAGTATTTT.

This clonotype was recorded at least ten times. The chain uses TRBV28 and TRBJ2-5; 8 bases align to TRBD2. V shed 7 bases and J 5 bases; nucleotides not matched to a gene: 12. Germline V gene lookup returns CDR1 MDHEN and CDR2 SYDVKM. The CDR3 spans 15 residues. The DNA for the CDR3 is TGTGCCAGCAAAAAGACTAGCGAGAAAGCGGAGACCCAGTACTTC. Its protein is CASKKTSEKAETQYF.

Ten or more counts support this clonotype. A junction boundary mismatches the germline segment, possibly from a read error. The V and J genes are TRBV6-6 and TRBJ2-1, with D unclear. The CDR3 runs to 9 residues. Germline V CDR1 and CDR2: MNHNY, SVGAGI (reference sequence). CDR3 DNA sequence: TGTGCCACCAGTAATGAGCAGTTCTTC. This encodes CATSNEQFF.

This clonotype was observed a few times. The chain employs TRBV11-2 and TRBJ2-7; 7 bases are a match to TRBD2. Germline CDR1 reads SGHAT; CDR2 reads FQNNGV. V gave up 4 bases and J gave up 0 bases; unmatched junction bases: 6. The CDR3 is 15 amino acids. In DNA, the CDR3 is TGTGCCAGCAGCTCAGCGGGACTGGACTCCTACGAGCAGTACTTC. Its translation is CASSSAGLDSYEQYF.

About this clonotype: This could be a read error, since a much larger clone is one nucleotide away. This rearrangement joins TRBV5-1 to TRBJ2-1; D ambiguous. This CDR3 spans 12 amino acids. CDR1 is SGHRS, CDR2 YFSETQ, per germline. CDR3 protein: CTSSFSDFEQFF. In DNA form, the CDR3 reads TGCACCAGCAGCTTTAGTGATTTTGAGCAGTTCTTC.